A single sample gave rise to the 18 T cell receptor beta chains below, sequenced in a study of cytomegalovirus exposure and HLA in healthy donors. The PCR had 60 Vbeta and 13 Jbeta primers. This table comes from immunoSEQ multiplex PCR, and its TCRdb copy is limited to in-frame clones, with some not included. Its listing shows around 75,000 clones. Sequenced material: PBMCs. The receptors shown here come from a man aged 50-59 years in good health and CMV-seropositive.

V usage is TRBV18 and J usage is TRBJ1-1; 8 bases align to TRBD1. CDR1 is KGHSH and CDR2 is LQKENI in the germline V gene. The length of the CDR3 is 14 residues. V lost 4 bases, J lost 1 base, and 2 bases stayed unmatched. DNA of the CDR3: TGTGCCAGCTCACTCGGACAGGGGAACACTGAAGCTTTCTTT. Translating gives CASSLGQGNTEAFF.

The chain is built from TRBV7-9 and TRBJ2-5; possibly TRBD1 for D (5 bases). The CDR3 length is 11 residues. The V and J ends lost 5 bases and 7 bases respectively, with 8 bases between them. CDR1 and CDR2 (germline): SEHNR, FQNEAQ (reference sequence). The CDR3 DNA sequence: TGTGCCAGCAGCGGTCAGGGGACCCAGTACTTC. The encoded protein is CASSGQGTQYF.

The chain joins TRBV6-4 to TRBJ2-2; no definite D call. The CDR3 is 16 residues long. Germline V gene sequence: CDR1 MRHNA, CDR2 SNTAGT. V was clipped by 3 bases and J by 1 base, with 12 bases between them. In DNA form, the CDR3 reads TGTGCCAGCAGTGAGAACACTGAGGAGAACACCGGGGAGCTGTTTTTT. As protein: CASSENTEENTGELFF.

The chain joins TRBV2 to TRBJ2-3; 11 bases are a match to TRBD2. Trimming removed 6 bases from V and 1 base from J; junction bases left unmatched: 6. CDR1 and CDR2 from the germline V gene are SNHLY and FYNNEI. The CDR3 extends over 16 amino acids. The CDR3 sequence: CASSPTSGAGTDTQYF. The CDR3 coding sequence is TGTGCCAGCAGCCCGACTAGCGGGGCTGGCACAGATACGCAGTATTTT.

The J gene is TRBJ1-2, the V gene TRBV9, with 7 bases lining up with TRBD1. The germline V gene has CDR1 SGDLS and CDR2 YYNGEE. This CDR3 is built from 12 residues. With V trimmed by 7 bases and J by 3 bases, 3 bases remained unmatched. The CDR3 loop reads CASGTEDYGYTF. The CDR3 DNA follows: TGTGCCAGCGGGACAGAAGACTATGGCTACACCTTC.

The chain couples TRBV6-4 to TRBJ1-2; TRBD1 matches at 7 bases. After removal of 7 bases from V and 3 bases from J, the junction contained 5 bases not matched to a gene. Per germline, CDR1 MRHNA and CDR2 SNTAGT. The CDR3 loop spans 13 amino acids. CDR3 loop: CASTGRGDYGYTF. In DNA form, the CDR3 reads TGTGCCAGCACTGGCAGGGGGGACTATGGCTACACCTTC.

The CDR3: CASRNTANSPLHF. The CDR3 DNA sequence: TGTGCCAGCCGTAATACAGCAAATTCACCCCTCCACTTT. The gene calls are TRBV25-1 and TRBJ1-6; D is unresolved. Germline V gene sequence: CDR1 MGHDK, CDR2 SYGVNS. The V end was cut by 8 bases, the J end by 7 bases, with 12 bases between. The CDR3 is 13 residues long. The complete variable domain, with remaining parts taken from reference TRBV25-1 and TRBJ1-6, reads EADIYQTPRYLVIGTGKKITLECSQTMGHDKMYWYQQDPGMELHLIHYSYGVNSTEKGDLSSESTVSRIRTEHFPLTLESARPSHTSQYLCASRNTANSPLHFGNGTRLTVT.

This sequence joins TRBV10-3 and TRBJ1-2, with 8 bases fitting TRBD1. V gave up 6 bases and J gave up 1 base; unmatched junction bases: 4. Per the germline V gene, CDR1 is ENHRY and CDR2 is SYGVKD. The CDR3 runs to 14 residues. Here the CDR3 reads CAIRDRDLNYGYTF. The CDR3 coding sequence is TGTGCCATCAGGGACAGGGATCTTAACTATGGCTACACCTTC.

The chain has TRBV7-9 and TRBJ1-2; D gene ambiguous. The CDR3 has 14 residues. The V gene lost 1 base and the J gene lost 4 bases, with 10 bases spanning the gap. Germline CDR1 reads SEHNR; CDR2 reads FQNEAQ (reference sequence). CDR3: CASSLGSVGYGYTF. In DNA, the CDR3 is TGTGCCAGCAGCTTAGGGAGTGTGGGCTATGGCTACACCTTC.

The chain recombines TRBV7-9 with TRBJ2-5; 9 nucleotides line up with TRBD1. From germline, CDR1 is SEHNR and CDR2 FQNEAQ (reference sequence). V lost 4 bases and J lost 3; bases outside the gene matches: 3. This CDR3 spans 14 amino acids. Here the CDR3 DNA reads TGTGCCAGCAGCTCCTGGACAGGGGAAGAGACCCAGTACTTC. Protein: CASSSWTGEETQYF. Drawing the rest from reference TRBV7-9 and TRBJ2-5, the complete variable domain is DTGVSQNPRHKITKRGQNVTFRCDPISEHNRLYWYRQTLGQGPEFLTYFQNEAQLEKSRLLSDRFSAERPKGSFSTLEIQRTEQGDSAMYLCASSSWTGEETQYFGPGTRLLVL.

The rearrangement uses TRBV19 and TRBJ2-7; 12 nucleotides align to TRBD2. J lost 5 bases, V lost 11 bases, and 16 bases had no gene match. The germline V gene has CDR1 LNHDA and CDR2 SQIVND (reference sequence). This CDR3 region has 16 residues. CDR3 amino acids: CAVGRRLAGEADEQYF. The CDR3 DNA sequence: TGTGCCGTAGGGCGACGACTAGCGGGAGAAGCAGACGAGCAGTACTTC.

The J gene is TRBJ2-7, the V gene TRBV28; tentative D call: TRBD1 (6 bases). The CDR3 covers 15 residues. The V end was cut by 4 bases, the J end by 2 bases, with 15 bases between. Germline V gene sequence: CDR1 MDHEN, CDR2 SYDVKM. CDR3 sequence reads: CASSYGGQRAYEQYF. DNA of the CDR3: TGTGCCAGCAGTTACGGAGGACAGAGGGCCTACGAGCAGTACTTC. The full variable domain, completed using reference TRBV28 and TRBJ2-7, is DVKVTQSSRYLVKRTGEKVFLECVQDMDHENMFWYRQDPGLGLRLIYFSYDVKMKEKGDIPEGYSVSREKKERFSLILESASTNQTSMYLCASSYGGQRAYEQYFGPGTRLTVT.

This chain uses TRBV10-3 with TRBJ1-1; D is possibly TRBD1 (6 bases). Germline V gene data show CDR1 as ENHRY and CDR2 as SYGVKD. This CDR3 comprises 14 residues. Trimming cost V 3 bases and J 5 bases, with 13 bases left between them. The CDR3 sequence is CAISEEGDGTEAFF. The CDR3 DNA reads as TGTGCCATCAGTGAAGAGGGGGATGGGACTGAAGCTTTCTTT.

In DNA, the CDR3 is TGTGCCAGCAGTGAAGCGAGTCGGTTCAATCAGCCCCAGCATTTT. Amino acids: CASSEASRFNQPQHF. The genes are TRBV6-1 and TRBJ1-5, with D uncertain. Germline V gene data show CDR1 as MNHNS and CDR2 as SASEGT. The V end was cut by 0 bases, the J end by 3 bases, with 9 bases between. The length of the CDR3 is 15 residues.

This sequence joins TRBV7-3 and TRBJ2-5; a weak D match, TRBD1 (6 bases). From germline, CDR1 is SGHTA and CDR2 FQGTGA. This CDR3 has 13 residues. V dropped 4 bases and J dropped 3 bases, with 9 bases sitting between them. In DNA form, the CDR3 reads TGTGCCAGCAGCTACAGGGTCGAAGAGACCCAGTACTTC. Its protein is CASSYRVEETQYF.

CDR3 residues: CASTGGSLNYGYTF. The CDR3 nucleotides read TGTGCCAGCACAGGGGGCAGCTTAAACTATGGCTACACCTTC. This rearrangement joins TRBV6-5 to TRBJ1-2; 8 bases align to TRBD1. J was trimmed by 2 bases and V by 7 bases; bases with no gene match: 6. The CDR3 runs to 14 residues. The germline V gene encodes CDR1 MNHEY and CDR2 SVGAGI.

The V call is TRBV19, the J call TRBJ2-1; D is possibly TRBD2 (6 bases). This CDR3 is built from 15 residues. Germline CDR1 is LNHDA and CDR2 is SQIVND (reference sequence). Trimming removed 1 base from V and 4 bases from J, with 11 bases in between. The DNA for the CDR3 is TGTGCCAGTAGTATAGCGCGGGGTTCGTACAATGAGCAGTTCTTC. This sequence encodes CASSIARGSYNEQFF.

This rearrangement joins TRBV5-1 to TRBJ2-5; 11 bases fit TRBD1. V was pared by 2 bases and J by 5 bases, with 5 bases of the junction left unmatched. The CDR3 runs to 15 residues. The germline V gene has CDR1 SGHRS and CDR2 YFSETQ. In DNA form, the CDR3 reads TGCGCCAGCAGCTTCGGACAGGGGGCGGAGGAGACCCAGTACTTC. Protein: CASSFGQGAEETQYF.